Detailed here is one T cell receptor (beta chain). TCR beta sequencing was performed on blood CD8+ and CD4+ T cells. The entry originates in a study of CD8 T cells in Susac syndrome. The RNA input was about 0.5 to 1 ug, and it was reverse transcribed with random hexamers. One entry per CDR3 protein, called by TCRdb with MiXCR from the immunoSEQ multiplex PCR reads. The top ten clones hold around 0.087% of a sample with about 150,000 distinct CDR3 sequences, under 95% of them seen once. The TCR was taken from a human donor in good health. Material for sequencing was CD4+ T cells from PBMCs.

CDR3 loop: CASRVRAGGNQPQHF. The DNA of the CDR3 is TGTGCCAGCAGAGTGAGGGCCGGGGGCAATCAGCCCCAGCATTTT. V gene TRBV27 combines with J gene TRBJ1-5; D gene uncertain. Looked up from germline, CDR1 is MNHEY and CDR2 is SMNVEV (reference sequence). Trimming removed 6 bases at V and 2 bases at J, with 14 bases between. This CDR3 is built from 15 residues.